The rows below give T cell receptor beta chains drawn from one sample of a study of patients and donors after allogeneic stem cell transplantation. TCRdb re-derived calls from the RT-PCR reads in MiXCR, one entry per CDR3 protein. This table has 900,000 to 1,000,000 distinct CDR3 sequences, 15% to 20% appearing once. Sequenced sample: blood, either unsorted or a sorted T cell fraction (not recorded which). The receptors were sampled from a human donor who was either an allogeneic HSCT recipient or a stem cell or donor lymphocyte infusion donor (not recorded which). It is not recorded whose cells these are; they may come from a transplant donor. The CDR3 runs from the conserved cysteine through the conserved F or W. The D gene is left open where the match is weak. Clone size is given for some rows only: seen once, a few or many times, or a class if the clone is expanded.

j_gene: TRBJ2-2
d_gene: -
v_gene: TRBV24-1
abundance: many
CDR3nt: TGTGCCACCAGTGATCCGGCGACAGGGAACACCGGGGAGCTGTTTTTT
CDR3aa: CATSDPATGNTGELFF

j_gene: TRBJ2-5
d_gene: -
v_gene: TRBV7-2
abundance: -
CDR3nt: TGTGCCAGCACATCAGGGACCGGGGATAATGCAGAGACCCAGTACTTC
CDR3aa: CASTSGTGDNAETQYF

j_gene: TRBJ2-5
d_gene: -
v_gene: TRBV20-1
abundance: few
CDR3nt: TGCAGTGCAAAAGTGGCGAGGGCCAGAGAGACCCAGTACTTC
CDR3aa: CSAKVARARETQYF

j_gene: TRBJ1-2
d_gene: -
v_gene: TRBV6-6
abundance: -
CDR3nt: TGTGCCAGCACCTGGGAAACCGACTATGGCTACACCTTC
CDR3aa: CASTWETDYGYTF

j_gene: TRBJ1-1
d_gene: TRBD1
v_gene: TRBV9
abundance: -
CDR3nt: TGTGCCAGCAGCGTAGAGGGAGACAGGGGGATGAACACTGAAGCTTTCTTT
CDR3aa: CASSVEGDRGMNTEAFF

j_gene: TRBJ1-1
d_gene: -
v_gene: TRBV7-6
abundance: few
CDR3nt: TGTGCCAGCAGCTTAGACCCGGGGATCGGTGAAGCTTTCTTT
CDR3aa: CASSLDPGIGEAFF

j_gene: TRBJ1-5
d_gene: -
v_gene: TRBV12-3/TRBV12-4
abundance: few
CDR3nt: TGTGCCAGCAGCTATGGGCTGGGCGGACAGCCCCAGCATTTT
CDR3aa: CASSYGLGGQPQHF

j_gene: TRBJ1-4
d_gene: TRBD1
v_gene: TRBV29-1
abundance: -
CDR3nt: TGCAGCGTTGAACACAGGGGTACTAATGAAAAACTGTTTTTT
CDR3aa: CSVEHRGTNEKLFF

j_gene: TRBJ2-7
d_gene: -
v_gene: TRBV20-1
abundance: few
CDR3nt: TGCAGTGCTAGAGTCCTGCGGGAGCAGTACTTC
CDR3aa: CSARVLREQYF

j_gene: TRBJ1-5
d_gene: -
v_gene: TRBV19
abundance: once
CDR3nt: TGTGCCAGTAGTATAAGACAGAAGAGCAATCAGCCCCAGCATTTT
CDR3aa: CASSIRQKSNQPQHF

j_gene: TRBJ2-2
d_gene: -
v_gene: TRBV7-9
abundance: once
CDR3nt: TGTGCCAGCAGCTTCCCCCAGGGGTCACTCACCGGGGAGCTGTTTTTT
CDR3aa: CASSFPQGSLTGELFF

j_gene: TRBJ1-5
d_gene: TRBD1
v_gene: TRBV5-1
abundance: many
CDR3nt: TGCGCCAGCAGCGAGACAGGGAGGACTCAGCCCCAGCATTTT
CDR3aa: CASSETGRTQPQHF

j_gene: TRBJ1-5
d_gene: -
v_gene: TRBV12-3/TRBV12-4
abundance: few
CDR3nt: TGTGCCAGCGGATTTGGTCAGCCCCAGCATTTT
CDR3aa: CASGFGQPQHF

j_gene: TRBJ1-1
d_gene: -
v_gene: TRBV5-1
abundance: many
CDR3nt: TGCGCCAGCAGCTTAAAATCAGGGGCGGAAGCTTTCTTT
CDR3aa: CASSLKSGAEAFF

j_gene: TRBJ2-3
d_gene: TRBD2
v_gene: TRBV27
abundance: -
CDR3nt: TGTGCCAGCAGTTTTGTGGGGGGGGGCACAGATACGCAGTATTTT
CDR3aa: CASSFVGGGTDTQYF

j_gene: TRBJ2-7
d_gene: -
v_gene: TRBV3-1
abundance: -
CDR3nt: TGTGCCAGCAGCCTTGAATTTCAGCAGTACTTC
CDR3aa: CASSLEFQQYF

j_gene: TRBJ1-5
d_gene: -
v_gene: TRBV12-3/TRBV12-4
abundance: -
CDR3nt: TGTGCCAGCAGCGGTACACAGGGCACCAATCAGCCCCAGCATTTT
CDR3aa: CASSGTQGTNQPQHF

j_gene: TRBJ2-7
d_gene: -
v_gene: TRBV6-5
abundance: -
CDR3nt: TGTGCCAGCATGTCTGAACGGCAGTACTTC
CDR3aa: CASMSERQYF

j_gene: TRBJ1-1
d_gene: -
v_gene: TRBV29-1
abundance: -
CDR3nt: TGCAGCGTTGATACTACAGGGTTCGCTGAAGCTTTCTTT
CDR3aa: CSVDTTGFAEAFF

j_gene: TRBJ2-7
d_gene: TRBD2
v_gene: TRBV2
abundance: -
CDR3nt: TGTGCCAGCAGAGAAGCCCCGGGACTAGCGGGATGGGGCAGCTACGAGCAGTACTTC
CDR3aa: CASREAPGLAGWGSYEQYF

j_gene: TRBJ1-5
d_gene: -
v_gene: TRBV12-3/TRBV12-4
abundance: -
CDR3nt: TGTGCCAGCAGTGAACGGGACAAACTAAGCGAGCCCCAGCATTTT
CDR3aa: CASSERDKLSEPQHF

j_gene: TRBJ1-2
d_gene: -
v_gene: TRBV5-6
abundance: -
CDR3nt: TGTGCCAGCAGCCCCGCCGGATACTATGGCTACACCTTC
CDR3aa: CASSPAGYYGYTF

j_gene: TRBJ2-7
d_gene: TRBD2
v_gene: TRBV9
abundance: -
CDR3nt: TGTGCCAGCAGCCCCGGACTAGCGGGGGTCCCCTACGAGCAGTACTTC
CDR3aa: CASSPGLAGVPYEQYF

j_gene: TRBJ2-7
d_gene: TRBD2
v_gene: TRBV11-2
abundance: -
CDR3nt: TGTGCCAGCAGCACGAGTAGGTGGGGGGGGTCCTACGAGCAGTACTTC
CDR3aa: CASSTSRWGGSYEQYF

j_gene: TRBJ1-1
d_gene: -
v_gene: TRBV7-2
abundance: -
CDR3nt: TGTGCCAGCAGCTCTCCCCCAGGGTACACTGAAGCTTTCTTT
CDR3aa: CASSSPPGYTEAFF

j_gene: TRBJ1-1
d_gene: -
v_gene: TRBV5-1
abundance: many
CDR3nt: TGCGCCAGCAGACCGGCAGGAGGGGCGAACACTGAAGCTTTCTTT
CDR3aa: CASRPAGGANTEAFF

j_gene: TRBJ1-1
d_gene: -
v_gene: TRBV5-1
abundance: few
CDR3nt: TGCGCCAGCAGCGGCGGGGCGGTGACTGAAGCTTTCTTT
CDR3aa: CASSGGAVTEAFF

j_gene: TRBJ2-7
d_gene: -
v_gene: TRBV7-9
abundance: -
CDR3nt: TGTGCCAGCACTGGCAGGGTCTACGAGCAGTACTTC
CDR3aa: CASTGRVYEQYF

j_gene: TRBJ2-7
d_gene: TRBD2
v_gene: TRBV27
abundance: -
CDR3nt: TGTGCCAGCAGTCTAGCGGGGAACTCCTACGAGCAGTACTTC
CDR3aa: CASSLAGNSYEQYF

j_gene: TRBJ2-1
d_gene: TRBD2
v_gene: TRBV12-3/TRBV12-4
abundance: few
CDR3nt: TGTGCCAGCAGTCCCCCTAGCGGGAGGAGGCATGAGCAGTTCTTC
CDR3aa: CASSPPSGRRHEQFF

j_gene: TRBJ2-5
d_gene: -
v_gene: TRBV7-2
abundance: few
CDR3nt: TGTGCCAGCAGCACGTGGCTTGAGCAGACCCAGTACTTC
CDR3aa: CASSTWLEQTQYF

j_gene: TRBJ2-5
d_gene: -
v_gene: TRBV20-1
abundance: -
CDR3nt: TGCAGTGCTAGAGCCCAGGGGAGCCAGGGAGTGTACCAAGAGACCCAGTACTTC
CDR3aa: CSARAQGSQGVYQETQYF

j_gene: TRBJ2-2
d_gene: TRBD2
v_gene: TRBV11-2
abundance: few
CDR3nt: TGTGCCAGCAGCGAGAGGCTAGCGGGAACTAGACACACCGGGGAGCTGTTTTTT
CDR3aa: CASSERLAGTRHTGELFF

j_gene: TRBJ1-2
d_gene: -
v_gene: TRBV15
abundance: few
CDR3nt: TGTGCCACCAGCCCTCGACGGGGGGCCAATGGCTACACCTTC
CDR3aa: CATSPRRGANGYTF

j_gene: TRBJ2-1
d_gene: TRBD2
v_gene: TRBV12-3/TRBV12-4
abundance: many
CDR3nt: TGTGCCAGCAGAATCGGGACTAGCGGGATCTACGTTGAGTTCTTC
CDR3aa: CASRIGTSGIYVEFF

j_gene: TRBJ2-3
d_gene: -
v_gene: TRBV5-6
abundance: few
CDR3nt: TGTGCCAGCAGCCCCCCCGGGGGCGGTCCTAGCACAGATACGCAGTATTTT
CDR3aa: CASSPPGGGPSTDTQYF

j_gene: TRBJ2-7
d_gene: TRBD1
v_gene: TRBV3-1
abundance: -
CDR3nt: TGTGCCAGCAGACCCCGGGACAGGGTTTTCGAGCAGTACTTC
CDR3aa: CASRPRDRVFEQYF

j_gene: TRBJ2-3
d_gene: -
v_gene: TRBV20-1
abundance: -
CDR3nt: TGCAGCGCTAGAGACCTTGGACGGGGAAAGGCAGATACGCAGTATTTT
CDR3aa: CSARDLGRGKADTQYF

j_gene: TRBJ2-1
d_gene: TRBD2
v_gene: TRBV14
abundance: few
CDR3nt: TGTGCCAGCAGCCAAGAGCTAGCGGGACTGTTCTTC
CDR3aa: CASSQELAGLFF

j_gene: TRBJ1-5
d_gene: -
v_gene: TRBV28
abundance: once
CDR3nt: TGTGCCAGCAGTCCTCTCAGTGGGCTTATAAGCAATCAGCCCCAGCATTTT
CDR3aa: CASSPLSGLISNQPQHF

j_gene: TRBJ2-4
d_gene: -
v_gene: TRBV4-1
abundance: -
CDR3nt: TGCGCCAGCAGCCAAGCCGCGGTAACGCTAGCCAAAAACATTCAGTACTTC
CDR3aa: CASSQAAVTLAKNIQYF

j_gene: TRBJ2-3
d_gene: -
v_gene: TRBV6-4
abundance: -
CDR3nt: TGTGCCAGCAGTAGACAACCGCCAGCCACAGATACGCAGTATTTT
CDR3aa: CASSRQPPATDTQYF

j_gene: TRBJ1-2
d_gene: -
v_gene: TRBV5-1
abundance: few
CDR3nt: TGCGCCAGCAGCCCTATACAGGGTTGGAAAAAACTCTATGGCTACACCTTC
CDR3aa: CASSPIQGWKKLYGYTF

j_gene: TRBJ2-1
d_gene: TRBD2
v_gene: TRBV10-3
abundance: -
CDR3nt: TGTGCCATCAGTGAGTCGACTCGGCTAGCGGGACGGAATGAGCAGTTCTTC
CDR3aa: CAISESTRLAGRNEQFF

j_gene: TRBJ1-4
d_gene: TRBD1
v_gene: TRBV6-1
abundance: few
CDR3nt: TGTGCCAGCAGTCAACCGGGACAGGGGGATAAAAAACTGTTTTTT
CDR3aa: CASSQPGQGDKKLFF

j_gene: TRBJ1-1
d_gene: -
v_gene: TRBV9
abundance: -
CDR3nt: TGTGCCAGCAGCGTAGTCGCAGGGGTTAAGGGTGAAGCTTTCTTT
CDR3aa: CASSVVAGVKGEAFF

j_gene: TRBJ1-1
d_gene: TRBD1
v_gene: TRBV5-1
abundance: -
CDR3nt: TGCGCCAGCAGCCAAGGACAGGGGAGACGAGCTTTCTTT
CDR3aa: CASSQGQGRRAFF

j_gene: TRBJ2-7
d_gene: -
v_gene: TRBV12-3/TRBV12-4
abundance: many
CDR3nt: TGTGCCAGCAGCCTTCGGACAAATTACGAGCAGTACTTC
CDR3aa: CASSLRTNYEQYF

j_gene: TRBJ1-1
d_gene: -
v_gene: TRBV9
abundance: few
CDR3nt: TGTGCCAGCAGCGTCAAAGCCCGTATCCCGAACACTGAAGCTTTCTTT
CDR3aa: CASSVKARIPNTEAFF

j_gene: TRBJ1-2
d_gene: TRBD1
v_gene: TRBV20-1
abundance: few
CDR3nt: TGCAGTGCTAGACTCGGGACAGGAGGACTCTATGGCTACACCTTC
CDR3aa: CSARLGTGGLYGYTF